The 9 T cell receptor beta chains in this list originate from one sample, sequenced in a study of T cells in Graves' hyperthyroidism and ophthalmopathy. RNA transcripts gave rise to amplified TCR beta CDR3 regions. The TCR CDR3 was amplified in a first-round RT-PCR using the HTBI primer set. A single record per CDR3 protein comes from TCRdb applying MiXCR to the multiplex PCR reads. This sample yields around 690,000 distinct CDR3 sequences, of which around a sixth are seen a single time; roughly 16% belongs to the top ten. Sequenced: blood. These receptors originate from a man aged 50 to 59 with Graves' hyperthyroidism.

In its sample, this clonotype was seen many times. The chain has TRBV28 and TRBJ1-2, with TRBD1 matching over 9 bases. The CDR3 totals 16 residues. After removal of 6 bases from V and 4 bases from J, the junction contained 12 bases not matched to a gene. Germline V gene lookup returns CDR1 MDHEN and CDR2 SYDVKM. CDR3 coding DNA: TGTGCCAGCAGCCTACAGGGGGCGTCCCTCGCCTATGGCTACACCTTC. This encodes CASSLQGASLAYGYTF.

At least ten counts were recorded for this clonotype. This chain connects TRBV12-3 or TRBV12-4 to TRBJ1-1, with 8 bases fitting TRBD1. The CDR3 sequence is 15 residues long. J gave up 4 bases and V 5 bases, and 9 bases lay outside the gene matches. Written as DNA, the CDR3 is TGTGCCAGCAGTCTCCCCGGACAGGGTATCACTGAAGCTTTCTTT. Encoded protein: CASSLPGQGITEAFF.

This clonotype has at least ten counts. The CDR3 is CASSHTENTEAFF. The DNA of the CDR3 is TGTGCCAGCAGCCATACGGAAAACACTGAAGCTTTCTTT. The chain combines TRBV3-1 with TRBJ1-1; D unresolved. CDR1 and CDR2 from the germline V gene are LGHDT and YNNKEL (reference sequence). Trimming removed 3 bases at V and 2 bases at J, with 7 bases between. The CDR3 length is 13 residues.

CDR3 in amino acids: CASSSNQLYQETQYF. The DNA of the CDR3 is TGTGCCAGCAGTTCGAACCAATTGTACCAAGAGACCCAGTACTTC. The J gene is TRBJ2-5, the V gene TRBV6-5, with D uncertain. This CDR3 contains 15 residues. Germline CDR1 MNHEY, CDR2 SVGAGI. The V gene lost 4 bases and the J gene lost 0 bases, with 12 bases spanning the gap.

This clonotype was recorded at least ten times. CDR3: CASSFVGLRQETQYF. The CDR3 nucleotides read TGTGCCAGCAGTTTTGTAGGTCTGAGACAAGAGACCCAGTACTTC. This chain links TRBV28 with TRBJ2-5; D ambiguous. The V and J ends lost 3 bases and 2 bases respectively, with 13 bases between them. From germline, CDR1 is MDHEN and CDR2 SYDVKM. CDR3 length: 15 residues.

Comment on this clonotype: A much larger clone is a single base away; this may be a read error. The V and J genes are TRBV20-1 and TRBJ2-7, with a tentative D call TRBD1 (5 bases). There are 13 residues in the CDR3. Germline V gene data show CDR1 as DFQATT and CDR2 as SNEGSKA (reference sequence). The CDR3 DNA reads TGCGGTGCTAGAGATTGGGCAGGGCGGGAGCAGTACTTC. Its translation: CGARDWAGREQYF.

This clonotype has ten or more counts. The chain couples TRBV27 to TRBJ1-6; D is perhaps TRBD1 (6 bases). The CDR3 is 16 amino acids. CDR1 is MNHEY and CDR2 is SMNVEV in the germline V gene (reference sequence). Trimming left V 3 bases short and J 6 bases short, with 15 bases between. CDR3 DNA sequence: TGTGCCAGCAGTTTCCAACCAGGGGAGGGTAATTCACCCCTCCACTTT. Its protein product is CASSFQPGEGNSPLHF.

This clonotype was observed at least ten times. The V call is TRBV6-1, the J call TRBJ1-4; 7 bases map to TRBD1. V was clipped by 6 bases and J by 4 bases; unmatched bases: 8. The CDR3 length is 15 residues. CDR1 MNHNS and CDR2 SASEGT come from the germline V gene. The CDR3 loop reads CASSPGTVINEKLFF. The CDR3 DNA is TGTGCCAGCAGCCCCGGGACAGTCATTAATGAAAAACTGTTTTTT.

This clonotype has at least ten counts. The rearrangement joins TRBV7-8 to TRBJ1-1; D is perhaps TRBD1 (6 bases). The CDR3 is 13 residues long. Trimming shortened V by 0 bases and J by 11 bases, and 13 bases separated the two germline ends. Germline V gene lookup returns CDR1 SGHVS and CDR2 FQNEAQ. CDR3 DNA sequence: TGTGCCAGCAGCTTAGCCCGGGGGCGAGTGGCTTTCTTT. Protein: CASSLARGRVAFF.